This entry features one T cell receptor beta chain sequence. The antigen this receptor binds is unknown. No quality values exist for individual bases; no much larger clone is one base distant. These data come from a study of blood T cell repertoires in COVID-19 (dated by TCRdb to about 2020). Study-level background: The collaborator samples originated in the United States, Italy and Spain and spanned the acute and convalescent phases of COVID-19. A de-identified subject ID, COVID-19 status, age in years and sex were almost always included in the sample metadata. Where HLA class I and class II types were available, the types were taken from metadata supplied by the sample provider, not from assay-based typing. The prospective study material was composed of cDNA or gDNA derived from T cells, B-cell-depleted T cells, or PBMCs. The repertoires were released in a freely available public database intended as a resource for research on the immune response to SARS-CoV-2. Samples were obtained from the ongoing ImmuneRACE study (first 160 participants) and from over 1,000 subjects provided by 6 global collaborators. The dataset comprised deeply sampled blood TCRbeta repertoires from subjects exposed to, actively infected with, or recovered from COVID-19.

General findings and caveats noted by the study authors: How much clinical and demographic metadata was included differed by source and by participant, and the metadata was provided uncurated.

TCRbeta CDR3 regions were amplified from genomic DNA by means of the immunoSEQ Assay, a bias-controlled multiplex PCR. As for the authors' bioinformatics: The number of nucleated cells in each sample was estimated by amplification of reference gene primers within the assay. To quantify the absolute abundance of each unique TCRbeta CDR3 rearrangement, sequence reads were collapsed and filtered. For each sample, productive Simpson clonality was calculated by taking the square root of Simpson's diversity index across productive rearrangements. Drawn from immuneACCESS, this table holds only the in-frame rearrangements with V and J called that TCRdb kept. Clones are partly lost; checked studies trace under half to an unresolved V gene and leave the rest unexplained. That table is the source of V, J and clone size, and D and trimming were worked out from the DNA. This sample gives some 350,000 clones in total; around 90% of them show up just once. The top ten hold approximately 3% of the sample.

CDR1 and CDR2, per the germline V gene, are SGHNT and YENEEA. From its cysteine to its phenylalanine, the CDR3 spans 15 amino acids. Only the CDR3 part of the read is kept: 45 bases, read in frame from the first base. Trimming removed 2 bases from V and 3 bases from J; the gene matches leave 5 bases unexplained. One collaborating source in Seattle enrolled patients during active infection and followed them longitudinally through the course of disease. Collaborating institutions collected whole blood in K2EDTA tubes following their own protocols. For TCRbeta analysis, collaborators shipped samples as frozen whole blood, isolated PBMCs, or DNA extracted from either of those sample types.

The sequencing input was peripheral blood. The chain couples TRBV11-3 to TRBJ2-3, with TRBD2 identical over 7 junction bases. The receptor was derived from a woman younger than 45 with COVID-19, enrolled during active disease. The nucleotide sequence is given as TGTGCCAGCAGCTTATCATGGGGGGGGACAGATACGCAGTATTTT. Its product reads: CASSLSWGGTDTQYF. The entire variable domain, with the stretches around the CDR3 drawn from the reference TRBV11-3 and TRBJ2-3 proteins, is EAGVVQSPRYKIIEKKQPVAFWCNPISGHNTLYWYLQNLGQGPELLIRYENEEAVDDSQLPKDRFSAERLKGVDSTLKIQPAELGDSAVYLCASSLSWGGTDTQYFGPGTRLTVL.